This T cell receptor (beta chain) was profiled in a study of cytomegalovirus exposure and HLA in healthy donors. Regarding donors, all were healthy bone marrow donors. In the PCR, 60 Vbeta and 13 Jbeta primers were used. In the authors' methods: Roughly 73 million unique TCR beta chains, 9.5 million to 11 million of them shared, were counted by a later analysis. Clones were read by immunoSEQ multiplex PCR, and TCRdb kept only the in-frame ones, dropping some. The V and J calls and the clone size are those of that table, but D and trimming were determined from the DNA. The sample contains roughly 200,000 clones, 80% of which appear only once. Points from the study as a whole: There were 150 to 200 TCR beta chains listed as cytomegalovirus-associated. In vitro confirmation showed three CMV-associated chains to be CMV antigen specific.

CDR3 length: 14 amino acids. CDR1 MNHEY and CDR2 SMNVEV come from the germline V gene (reference sequence). Trimming took 6 bases from V and 6 from J; bases not matched to a gene: 10. Note on this clone: The target antigen is unknown.

The sequence was obtained from a man aged 35 to 55 in good health and CMV-seronegative. Sequencing was done on a sample of PBMCs. J is TRBJ2-7 and V is TRBV27, with 8 bases that match TRBD2. The CDR3 DNA reads as TGTGCCAGCAGCTGGGGGACTAGTAGGCGCGAGCAGTACTTC. As protein: CASSWGTSRREQYF.